The clone carrying this T cell receptor beta chain has a count of ten or more. Its target is unknown. The time point here: technical triplicate 3. The unsorted libraries had their origin in 2 million PBMCs stored at -80 C. Trimming pared 1 base from V and 4 bases from J, leaving 3 bases between. This CDR3 is 12 amino acids long. Germline V CDR1 and CDR2: SGHNT, YENEEA. The data originate from a study of neurological immune-mediated disorders. As for the cDNA, it was generated by 5'RACE with 10-nucleotide random UMIs. From 15-18 subjects, every sequencing run obtained over 170 million TCR-beta sequences. From the 5' RACE reads, TCRdb called clonotypes with MiXCR, one entry per CDR3 protein. Among about 44,000 distinct CDR3 sequences listed, 20% to 25% were seen once. Regarding the study as a whole: The absence of any CDR3 amino acid sequence shared by expanded clones across subjects suggests that repertoires were private in all groups.

The TCR comes from a man in his fifties or sixties with HTLV-1-associated myelopathy (HAM/TSP). The chain uses TRBV11-3 and TRBJ2-3; D remains ambiguous. Source material: PBMCs. CDR3 in DNA: TGTGCCAGCAGCTTAGTTTCAGATACGCAGTATTTT. This gives the protein CASSLVSDTQYF.